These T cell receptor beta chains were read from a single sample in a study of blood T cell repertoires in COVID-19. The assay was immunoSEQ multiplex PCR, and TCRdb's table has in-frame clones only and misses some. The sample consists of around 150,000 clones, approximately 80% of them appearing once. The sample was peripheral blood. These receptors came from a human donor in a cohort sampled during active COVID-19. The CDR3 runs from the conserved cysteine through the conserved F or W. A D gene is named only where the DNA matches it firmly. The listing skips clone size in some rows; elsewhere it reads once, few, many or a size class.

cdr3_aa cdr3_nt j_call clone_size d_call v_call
CATNWERGLYNQPQHF TGTGCCACTAACTGGGAGAGGGGGTTATACAATCAGCCCCAGCATTTT TRBJ1-5 few - TRBV19
CASSFRNTIYF TGTGCCAGCAGTTTTAGAAACACCATATATTTT TRBJ1-3 - - TRBV6-5
CASSYGQAPYEQYF TGTGCCAGCAGCTACGGACAGGCCCCCTACGAGCAGTACTTC TRBJ2-7 - TRBD1 TRBV9
CASIKRTGSSYEQYF TGTGCCAGCATCAAACGGACAGGGAGCTCCTACGAGCAGTACTTC TRBJ2-7 - TRBD1 TRBV6-5
CASSRQSTDTQYF TGTGCCAGTAGTAGACAGAGCACAGATACGCAGTATTTT TRBJ2-3 - - TRBV19
CASSWTGSYNEQFF TGTGCCAGTAGCTGGACAGGGTCCTACAATGAGCAGTTCTTC TRBJ2-1 - TRBD1 TRBV19
CASSYGDRLNYGYTF TGTGCCAGCAGTTATGGGGACAGGCTTAACTATGGCTACACCTTC TRBJ1-2 - TRBD1 TRBV6-5
CASSVDGGRTDTQYF TGTGCCAGCAGCGTGGACGGGGGGAGGACAGATACGCAGTATTTT TRBJ2-3 - TRBD2 TRBV9
CASSEALLQGETQYF TGTGCCAGCAGTGAAGCGCTTTTACAGGGGGAGACCCAGTACTTC TRBJ2-5 - TRBD1 TRBV2
CAISEWGDRVYEQYF TGTGCCATCAGTGAGTGGGGGGACAGGGTCTACGAGCAGTACTTC TRBJ2-7 - TRBD1 TRBV10-3
CASSPRRSGRVAEQFF TGTGCCAGCAGCCCCCGGCGGAGCGGGAGGGTTGCTGAGCAGTTCTTC TRBJ2-1 - TRBD2 TRBV7-2
CASSLGGSGPRTGELFF TGCGCCAGCAGCTTGGGTGGGTCAGGGCCCCGCACCGGGGAGCTGTTTTTT TRBJ2-2 - - TRBV5-1
CASSSYFPRAEAFF TGTGCCAGCAGTTCATACTTTCCCCGAGCTGAAGCTTTCTTT TRBJ1-1 - - TRBV28
CTSGSSSYEQYF TGTACTTCAGGGTCAAGCTCCTACGAGCAGTACTTC TRBJ2-7 - - TRBV6-6
CASSPLPGLAGRGHTDTQYF TGTGCCAGCTCACCGCTACCGGGACTAGCGGGTCGGGGTCACACAGATACGCAGTATTTT TRBJ2-3 - TRBD2 TRBV18
CASSSRQGLPGEQYF TGTGCCAGCAGCTCCAGACAGGGGCTTCCCGGCGAGCAGTACTTC TRBJ2-7 - TRBD1 TRBV7-9
CASSAPGGWTEAFF TGTGCCAGCAGTGCTCCGGGGGGGTGGACTGAAGCTTTCTTT TRBJ1-1 - - TRBV28
CASRSGEQYF TGTGCCAGCCGGTCGGGGGAGCAGTACTTC TRBJ2-7 - - TRBV2
CASSEYGAVETQYF TGTGCCAGCAGTGAATATGGGGCGGTGGAGACCCAGTACTTC TRBJ2-5 - - TRBV6-1
CAAAAGTGANVLTF TGTGCCGCGGCGGCGGGGACTGGGGCCAACGTCCTGACTTTC TRBJ2-6 - - TRBV19
CASSLAGGQNIQYF TGCGCCAGCAGCTTGGCAGGGGGGCAAAACATTCAGTACTTC TRBJ2-4 - - TRBV5-1
CATSRDPRRYTEAFF TGTGCCACCAGCAGAGATCCTAGACGGTACACTGAAGCTTTCTTT TRBJ1-1 - - TRBV15
CASSIDSGTYQPQHF TGTGCCAGTAGTATAGATTCCGGGACTTATCAGCCCCAGCATTTT TRBJ1-5 - - TRBV19
CASSDRGGDQPQHF TGCGCCAGCAGCGACCGAGGGGGCGATCAGCCCCAGCATTTT TRBJ1-5 few TRBD1 TRBV5-1
CASRLLADEQFF TGTGCCAGCAGATTACTAGCGGATGAGCAGTTCTTC TRBJ2-1 many TRBD2 TRBV12-3/TRBV12-4
CASSYSGQGGSSPLHF TGTGCCAGCAGTTACTCGGGACAGGGGGGGAGTTCACCCCTCCACTTT TRBJ1-6 many TRBD1 TRBV6-5
CASSPRTGGNSPYEQYF TGTGCCAGCAGCCCGAGGACAGGGGGTAATTCGCCCTACGAGCAGTACTTC TRBJ2-7 - TRBD1 TRBV5-5
CASSPGVGFYNEQFF TGTGCCAGCAGCCCGGGGGTGGGATTTTACAATGAGCAGTTCTTC TRBJ2-1 - - TRBV5-4
CASKSGGPQETQYF TGTGCCAGCAAAAGCGGGGGACCACAAGAGACCCAGTACTTC TRBJ2-5 few TRBD2 TRBV7-2
CASTLLAGDIQETQYF TGTGCCAGCACCTTACTAGCGGGCGACATCCAAGAGACCCAGTACTTC TRBJ2-5 - TRBD2 TRBV7-8
CASSIQGNNYGYTF TGTGCCAGCAGCATACAGGGCAATAACTATGGCTACACCTTC TRBJ1-2 - - TRBV7-2
CASSLKRGQGYNEQFF TGTGCCAGCAGCCTTAAAAGGGGGCAAGGCTACAATGAGCAGTTCTTC TRBJ2-1 few TRBD1 TRBV5-4